This T cell receptor beta chain was retrieved from a study of metastatic and nonmetastatic thyroid tumors. Germline V gene lookup returns CDR1 SGHRS and CDR2 YFSETQ. CDR3 length: 15 amino acids. Details on this clone: At one end, the junction sequence differs from germline, possibly due to a read error.

No treatment had been given to any patient before thyroid surgery. MiXCR was used by TCRdb to re-call the PCR reads. The table lists about 15,000 clones, less than 30% of them singletons. V usage is TRBV5-1 and J usage is TRBJ2-2; TRBD2 agrees at 7 bases. The clonotype originates from a male donor with papillary thyroid cancer or a benign thyroid nodule (not recorded which). Some clones in this sample may be carry-over from other donors' samples. Sequenced sample: tumor tissue. The CDR3 loop is CASSLSLAKTGELFF. The CDR3 DNA reads TGCGCCAGCAGCTTGTCACTAGCGAAAACCGGGGAGCTGTTTTTT.